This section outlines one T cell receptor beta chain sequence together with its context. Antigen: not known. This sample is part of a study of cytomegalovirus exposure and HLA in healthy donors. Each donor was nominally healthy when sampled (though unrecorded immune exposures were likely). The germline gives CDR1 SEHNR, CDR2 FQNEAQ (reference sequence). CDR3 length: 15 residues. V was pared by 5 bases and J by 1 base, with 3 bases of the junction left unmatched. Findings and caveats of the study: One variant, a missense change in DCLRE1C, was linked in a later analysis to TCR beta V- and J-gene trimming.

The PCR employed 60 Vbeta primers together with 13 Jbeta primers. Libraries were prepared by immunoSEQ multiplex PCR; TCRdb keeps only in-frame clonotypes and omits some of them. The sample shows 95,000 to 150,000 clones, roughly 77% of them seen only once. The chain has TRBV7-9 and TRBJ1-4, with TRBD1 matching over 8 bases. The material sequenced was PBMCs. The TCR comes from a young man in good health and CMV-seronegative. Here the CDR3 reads CASSRGTGTNEKLFF. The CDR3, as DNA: TGTGCCAGCAGCCGTGGGACAGGAACTAATGAAAAACTGTTTTTT. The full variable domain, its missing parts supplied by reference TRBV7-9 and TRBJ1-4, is DTGVSQNPRHKITKRGQNVTFRCDPISEHNRLYWYRQTLGQGPEFLTYFQNEAQLEKSRLLSDRFSAERPKGSFSTLEIQRTEQGDSAMYLCASSRGTGTNEKLFFGSGTQLSVL.